The 22 T cell receptor beta chains below all came from one sample that was sequenced in a study of PD-L1 blockade in urothelial cancer. Time point here: peripheral blood 6 weeks after treatment start. Data came from immunoSEQ multiplex PCR; TCRdb stores just in-frame clones and leaves some out. Here the sample spans 40,000 to 50,000 clones, approximately 83% being singletons. The starting material was PBMCs, obtained around atezolizumab (anti-PD-L1) treatment. The receptors shown here come from a man aged 60-69 years with urothelial cancer.

The chain recombines TRBV10-2 with TRBJ2-2; TRBD1 matches at 10 bases. The trim removed 7 bases at V and 6 bases at J, leaving 8 bases unmatched. CDR1 WSHSY and CDR2 SAAADI come from the germline V gene. The CDR3 has 15 amino acids. The CDR3 loop is CASKDRGPISGELFF. CDR3 sequence (DNA): TGCGCCAGCAAAGACAGGGGGCCAATATCCGGGGAGCTGTTTTTT.

The J gene is TRBJ2-1, the V gene TRBV9, with 15 bases lining up with TRBD2. The CDR3 sequence is 19 residues long. V shed 0 bases and J 2 bases; nucleotides not matched to a gene: 6. Per germline, CDR1 SGDLS and CDR2 YYNGEE. The CDR3 is CASSVGGLAGGTAYNEQFF. The DNA for the CDR3 is TGTGCCAGCAGCGTAGGGGGACTAGCGGGGGGTACTGCCTACAATGAGCAGTTCTTC. The whole variable domain, filled in from reference TRBV9 and TRBJ2-1, reads DSGVTQTPKHLITATGQRVTLRCSPRSGDLSVYWYQQSLDQGLQFLIQYYNGEERAKGNILERFSAQQFPDLHSELNLSSLELGDSALYFCASSVGGLAGGTAYNEQFFGPGTRLTVL.

The chain carries TRBV7-3 and TRBJ2-5; maybe TRBD1 (7 bases). Germline V lookup: CDR1 SGHTA, CDR2 FQGTGA. V dropped 2 bases and J dropped 3 bases, with 13 bases sitting between them. The CDR3 extends over 15 amino acids. In DNA form, the CDR3 reads TGTGCCAGCAGCTTAGGGGGGACAGCCAAAGAGACCCAGTACTTC. Residues: CASSLGGTAKETQYF. The full variable domain, completed using reference TRBV7-3 and TRBJ2-5, is GAGVSQTPSNKVTEKGKYVELRCDPISGHTALYWYRQSLGQGPEFLIYFQGTGAADDSGLPNDRFFAVRPEGSVSTLKIQRTERGDSAVYLCASSLGGTAKETQYFGPGTRLLVL.

This clone has only one observation. The chain is built from TRBV19 and TRBJ1-4, with 9 bases aligning to TRBD1. The CDR3 covers 14 residues. Trimming at V came to 4 bases and at J to 10 bases, leaving 7 bases not matched to a gene. The germline V gene encodes CDR1 LNHDA and CDR2 SQIVND (reference sequence). CDR3 bases: TGTGCCAGTAGTACGGGACAGGGCGGTGGAAAACTGTTTTTT. Translation gives CASSTGQGGGKLFF.

The V call is TRBV5-6, the J call TRBJ2-5; 12 bases fit TRBD2. The CDR3 sequence is 15 residues long. Per the germline V gene, CDR1 is SGHDT and CDR2 is YYEEEE. V lost 4 bases to trimming and J lost 1 base; unmatched junction nucleotides: 2. The CDR3 sequence is CASSGLAGTQETQYF. The CDR3, as DNA: TGTGCCAGCAGCGGACTAGCGGGGACCCAAGAGACCCAGTACTTC.

This clone was seen only once. The chain carries TRBV19 and TRBJ1-2, with D uncertain. Germline assignment: CDR1 LNHDA and CDR2 SQIVND (reference sequence). The CDR3 contains 12 residues. Trimming removed 2 bases from V and 5 bases from J, with 6 bases in between. The CDR3 sequence is CASSIRTYGYTF. In DNA, the CDR3 is TGTGCCAGTAGTATAAGAACTTATGGCTACACCTTC.

This chain connects TRBV7-2 to TRBJ2-3; a weak D match, TRBD1 (6 bases). Trimming left V 3 bases short and J 4 bases short, with 14 bases between. This CDR3 has 15 amino acids. Germline CDR1 reads SGHTA; CDR2 reads FQGNSA. As DNA, the CDR3 is TGTGCCAGCAGCTTCAACCGGGACACGCCAGATACGCAGTATTTT. Protein sequence: CASSFNRDTPDTQYF.

This chain links TRBV5-5 with TRBJ1-4, with D possibly being TRBD1 (6 bases). The CDR3 is made up of 16 amino acids. From germline, CDR1 is SGHKS and CDR2 YYEKEE (reference sequence). Between the trimmed V and J ends, which lost 4 bases and 3 bases, there was a span of 16 bases. The CDR3 DNA is TGTGCCAGCAGCCCCCGATCGGACAGCCCTAATGAAAAACTGTTTTTT. Protein sequence: CASSPRSDSPNEKLFF.

This clone was observed a single time. This chain connects TRBV5-1 to TRBJ1-1; D is possibly TRBD1 (5 bases). Germline CDR1 SGHRS, CDR2 YFSETQ. The length of the CDR3 is 13 residues. V was shortened by 2 bases and J by 3 bases, with 8 bases between the two germline ends. In DNA, the CDR3 is TGCGCCAGCAGCTTTGGCAGGGACACTGAAGCTTTCTTT. This translates into CASSFGRDTEAFF. Based on the CDR3 plus reference TRBV5-1 and TRBJ1-1, the full variable domain is KAGVTQTPRYLIKTRGQQVTLSCSPISGHRSVSWYQQTPGQGLQFLFEYFSETQRNKGNFPGRFSGRQFSNSRSEMNVSTLELGDSALYLCASSFGRDTEAFFGQGTRLTVV.

V is TRBV5-1 and J is TRBJ1-1; TRBD1 is a possible D gene (5 bases). Trimming took 0 bases from V and 7 from J, leaving 7 bases between them. Germline values: CDR1 SGHRS, CDR2 YFSETQ. This CDR3 has 12 amino acids. The CDR3 is CASSLVGGEAFF. CDR3 nucleotide sequence: TGCGCCAGCAGCTTGGTGGGGGGTGAAGCTTTCTTT.

This clone was seen repeatedly, ten times or more. The gene calls are TRBV6-5 and TRBJ2-7; TRBD1 agrees at 8 bases. The CDR3 extends over 14 amino acids. Per the germline V gene, CDR1 is MNHEY and CDR2 is SVGAGI. J lost 0 bases, V lost 6 bases, and 4 bases had no gene match. CDR3 DNA: TGTGCCAGCAGGGGGACAGGCTACTCCTACGAGCAGTACTTC. Translated, it gives CASRGTGYSYEQYF.

This clone appeared a single time. The chain is built from TRBV6-6 and TRBJ1-4; 8 bases line up with TRBD1. The V gene's germline CDR1 is MNHNY and CDR2 SVGAGI (reference sequence). J gave up 5 bases and V 5 bases, and 1 base lay outside the gene matches. CDR3 length equals 13 residues. CDR3 sequence: CASSDRGNEKLFF. The CDR3 nucleotides are TGTGCCAGCAGTGACAGGGGAAATGAAAAACTGTTTTTT.

The chain carries TRBV4-3 and TRBJ2-2; the match to TRBD1 covers 7 bases. J gave up 0 bases and V 3 bases, and 4 bases lay outside the gene matches. Germline CDR1 and CDR2: LGHNA and YSLEER. The CDR3 runs to 16 residues. The chain's CDR3 is CASSHGTGANTGELFF. The CDR3 bases are TGCGCCAGCAGCCATGGAACAGGGGCGAACACCGGGGAGCTGTTTTTT.

The V and J genes are TRBV29-1 and TRBJ2-1; D might be TRBD1 (5 bases). CDR1 and CDR2 (germline): SQVTM, ANQGSEA. V shed 3 bases and J shed 0 bases, with 9 bases lying between them. The CDR3 is 14 amino acids. CDR3 sequence: CSVDRAYSYNEQFF. CDR3 in DNA: TGCAGCGTTGACAGGGCCTACTCCTACAATGAGCAGTTCTTC.

The gene calls are TRBV9 and TRBJ2-7; tentatively, D is TRBD2 (6 bases). Germline CDR1 is SGDLS and CDR2 is YYNGEE. The CDR3 length is 14 residues. Trimming removed 3 bases from V and 6 bases from J, with 16 bases in between. The CDR3 sequence: CASSATSRDTEQYF. The CDR3 DNA sequence: TGTGCCAGCAGCGCTACTAGCAGAGACACCGAGCAGTACTTC.

This sequence joins TRBV5-4 and TRBJ2-1; D might be TRBD2 (7 bases). Trimming took off 4 bases at V and 7 bases at J, with 18 bases between the two ends. Per germline, CDR1 SGHNT and CDR2 YYREEE (reference sequence). CDR3 length: 15 residues. DNA of the CDR3: TGTGCCAGCAGCCTTGAACGGGGGGCGTGGAATGAGCAGTTCTTC. Its translation: CASSLERGAWNEQFF.

The J gene is TRBJ2-3, the V gene TRBV10-3, with 9 bases aligning to TRBD2. The V and J ends lost 7 bases and 2 bases, in that order; junction bases with no gene match: 4. Germline-derived CDR1 and CDR2 are ENHRY and SYGVKD. The CDR3 totals 14 residues. The CDR3 nucleotides are TGTGCCATCAACGCGGGGGGGAACACAGATACGCAGTATTTT. Encoded protein: CAINAGGNTDTQYF.

CDR3 loop: CATSRDNRGNTEAFF. CDR3 bases: TGTGCCACCAGCAGAGATAACAGGGGGAACACTGAAGCTTTCTTT. V gene TRBV15 combines with J gene TRBJ1-1; 7 nucleotides align to TRBD1. Looked up from germline, CDR1 is LNHNV and CDR2 is YYDKDF (reference sequence). CDR3 length equals 15 residues. V lost 0 bases to trimming and J lost 1 base; unmatched junction nucleotides: 2.

The rearrangement links TRBV11-2 to TRBJ1-1; D might be TRBD1 (6 bases). CDR1 is SGHAT and CDR2 is FQNNGV in the germline V gene. The ends were cut back, 4 bases at V and 0 bases at J, with 12 bases in the middle. The CDR3 has 15 amino acids. The CDR3, as DNA: TGTGCCAGCAGCTCCAGGGGAGCGGTGAACACTGAAGCTTTCTTT. As protein: CASSSRGAVNTEAFF.

The chain has TRBV7-3 and TRBJ2-6; D perhaps matches TRBD2 (5 bases). The germline V and J ends were trimmed by 0 bases and 1 base, with 16 bases remaining between them. This CDR3 is built from 19 residues. The V gene's germline CDR1 is SGHTA and CDR2 FQGTGA. Written as DNA, the CDR3 is TGTGCCAGCAGCTTAACGTGGTCCCCGGGGAGATCTGGGGCCAACGTCCTGACTTTC. It translates to CASSLTWSPGRSGANVLTF.

The chain uses TRBV9 and TRBJ2-1; perhaps TRBD1 as D (6 bases). Trimming removed 3 bases from V and 4 bases from J, with 14 bases in between. Germline CDR1 and CDR2: SGDLS and YYNGEE. The CDR3 consists of 15 residues. This CDR3 reads CASSGTGSVYNEQFF. Here the CDR3 DNA reads TGTGCCAGCAGCGGCACAGGGTCGGTTTACAATGAGCAGTTCTTC.

The genes are TRBV11-3 and TRBJ2-5, with 8 bases identical to TRBD2. The CDR3 consists of 15 residues. CDR1 and CDR2 from the germline V gene are SGHNT and YENEEA. V lost 2 bases, J lost 2 bases, and 4 bases stayed unmatched. CDR3 DNA sequence: TGTGCCAGCAGCTTAAACGGGGGGGCTCAAGAGACCCAGTACTTC. Translating gives CASSLNGGAQETQYF.